Sequencing of this T cell receptor (beta chain) was carried out in a study of patients and donors after allogeneic stem cell transplantation. The germline V gene encodes CDR1 MGHRA and CDR2 YSYEKL. The CDR3 sequence is 14 residues long. V was clipped by 1 base and J by 6 bases, with 13 bases between them. One entry per CDR3 protein, called by TCRdb with MiXCR from the RT-PCR reads. The table includes approximately 150,000 distinct CDR3 sequences, 24% detected once. The chain links TRBV4-1 to TRBJ2-7; D not resolved. The sequence was obtained from a human donor who was either an allogeneic HSCT recipient or a stem cell or donor lymphocyte infusion donor (not recorded which). It is not recorded whose cells these are; they may come from a transplant donor. The sample comprised blood, either unsorted or a sorted T cell fraction (not recorded which). CDR3 protein: CASSQVASLSEQYF. CDR3 DNA sequence: TGCGCCAGCAGCCAAGTTGCTTCCCTAAGCGAGCAGTACTTC.